This TCR beta chain came from a study of blood T cell repertoires in COVID-19. Only in-frame clones appear in the TCRdb table, and some are missing; sequencing was by immunoSEQ multiplex PCR. The table shows around 62,000 clones, with 88% occurring only once. V shed 1 base and J shed 10 bases, with 9 bases lying between them. CDR3 length equals 12 residues. Germline assignment: CDR1 SGHTA and CDR2 FQGNSA. This receptor was obtained from a woman aged 35 to 49 who had recovered from COVID-19. The V gene is TRBV7-2, the J gene TRBJ2-3, with D unresolved. Material: PBMCs or T cells enriched from blood (not recorded which). The CDR3 reads CASSLVFSAQYF. For the CDR3, the DNA is TGTGCCAGCAGCTTAGTCTTCAGCGCGCAGTATTTT.